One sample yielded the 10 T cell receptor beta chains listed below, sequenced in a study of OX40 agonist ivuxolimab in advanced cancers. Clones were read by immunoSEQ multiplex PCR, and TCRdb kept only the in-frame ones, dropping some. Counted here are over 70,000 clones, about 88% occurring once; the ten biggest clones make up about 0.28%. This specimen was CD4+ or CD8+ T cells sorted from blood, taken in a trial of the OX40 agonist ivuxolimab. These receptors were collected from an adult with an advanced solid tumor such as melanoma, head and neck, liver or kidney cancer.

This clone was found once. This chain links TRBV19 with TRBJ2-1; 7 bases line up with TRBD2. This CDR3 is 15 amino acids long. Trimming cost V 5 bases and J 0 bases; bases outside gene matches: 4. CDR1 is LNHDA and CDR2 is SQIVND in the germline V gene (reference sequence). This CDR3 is CASSRAGLSYNEQFF. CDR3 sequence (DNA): TGTGCCAGTAGTCGAGCGGGGCTCTCCTACAATGAGCAGTTCTTC. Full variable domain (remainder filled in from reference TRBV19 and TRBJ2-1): DGGITQSPKYLFRKEGQNVTLSCEQNLNHDAMYWYRQDPGQGLRLIYYSQIVNDFQKGDIAEGYSVSREKKESFPLTVTSAQKNPTAFYLCASSRAGLSYNEQFFGPGTRLTVL.

The CDR3 DNA follows: TGCAGCGTCTTACTCTTGGCCCGCACAGATACGCAGTATTTT. As protein: CSVLLLARTDTQYF. V usage is TRBV29-1 and J usage is TRBJ2-3; D is undetermined. V lost 6 bases and J 1 base, leaving 14 bases between the germline ends. The CDR3 covers 14 residues. In germline, CDR1 is SQVTM, CDR2 ANQGSEA.

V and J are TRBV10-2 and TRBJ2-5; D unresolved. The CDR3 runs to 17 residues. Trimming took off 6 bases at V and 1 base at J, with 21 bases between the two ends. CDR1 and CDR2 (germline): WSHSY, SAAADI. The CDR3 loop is CASREGLQSDPQETQYF. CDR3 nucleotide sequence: TGCGCCAGCAGGGAAGGTTTGCAGTCCGATCCCCAAGAGACCCAGTACTTC.

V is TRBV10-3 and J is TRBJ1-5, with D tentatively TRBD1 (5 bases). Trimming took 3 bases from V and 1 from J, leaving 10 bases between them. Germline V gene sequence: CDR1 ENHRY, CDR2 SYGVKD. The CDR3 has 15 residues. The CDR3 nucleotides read TGTGCCATCAGTGAAGGGGACGGGAGCAATCAGCCCCAGCATTTT. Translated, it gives CAISEGDGSNQPQHF.

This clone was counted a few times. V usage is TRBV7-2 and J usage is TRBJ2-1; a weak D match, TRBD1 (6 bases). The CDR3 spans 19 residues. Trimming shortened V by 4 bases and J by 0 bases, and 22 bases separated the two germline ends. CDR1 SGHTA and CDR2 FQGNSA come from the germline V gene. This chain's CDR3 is CASSSPETTGSSSYNEQFF. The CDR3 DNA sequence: TGTGCCAGCAGCTCACCTGAAACGACAGGATCGAGCTCCTACAATGAGCAGTTCTTC.

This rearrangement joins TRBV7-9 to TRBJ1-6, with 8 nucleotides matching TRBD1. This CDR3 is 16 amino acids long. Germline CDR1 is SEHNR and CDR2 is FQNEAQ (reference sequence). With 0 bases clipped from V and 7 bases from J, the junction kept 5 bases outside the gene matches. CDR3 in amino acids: CASSLASGTGNSPLHF. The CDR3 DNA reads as TGTGCCAGCAGCTTAGCGTCGGGGACAGGAAATTCACCCCTCCACTTT.

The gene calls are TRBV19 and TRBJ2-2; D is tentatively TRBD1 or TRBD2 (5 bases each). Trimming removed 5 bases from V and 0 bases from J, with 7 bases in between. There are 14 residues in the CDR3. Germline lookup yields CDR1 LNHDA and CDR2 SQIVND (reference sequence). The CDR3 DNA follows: TGTGCCAGTAGTGAGGGGCCGAACACCGGGGAGCTGTTTTTT. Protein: CASSEGPNTGELFF.

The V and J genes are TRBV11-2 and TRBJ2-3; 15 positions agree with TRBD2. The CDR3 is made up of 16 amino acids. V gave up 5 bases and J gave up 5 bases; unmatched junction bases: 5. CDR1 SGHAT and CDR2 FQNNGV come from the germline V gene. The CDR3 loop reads CASSLGGLAGGDTQYF. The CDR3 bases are TGTGCCAGCAGCCTTGGGGGACTAGCGGGAGGAGATACGCAGTATTTT.

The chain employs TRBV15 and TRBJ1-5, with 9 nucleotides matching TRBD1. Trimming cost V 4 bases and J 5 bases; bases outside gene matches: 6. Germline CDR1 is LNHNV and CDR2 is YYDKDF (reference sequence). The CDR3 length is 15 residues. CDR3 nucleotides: TGTGCCACCAGCACCGGGGACAGGGAAGATCAGCCCCAGCATTTT. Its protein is CATSTGDREDQPQHF.

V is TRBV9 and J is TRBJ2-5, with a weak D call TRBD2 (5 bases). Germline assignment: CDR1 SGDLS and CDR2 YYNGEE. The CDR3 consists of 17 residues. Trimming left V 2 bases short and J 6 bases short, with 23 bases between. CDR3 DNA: TGTGCCAGCAGCGTTGGCTCCGGGGTCGACCTCATAAAGACCCAGTACTTC. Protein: CASSVGSGVDLIKTQYF.